The 5 T cell receptor beta chains given below trace back to one sample, sequenced in a study of T cells after yellow fever vaccination. TCRdb ran MiXCR on the 5' RACE reads and lists one entry per CDR3 protein. The sample includes approximately 160,000 distinct CDR3 sequences, about a tenth seen only once; the top ten take under 40%. This material consisted of CD8+ T cells sorted from PBMCs, taken 45 days after the yellow fever booster vaccination. All receptors come from a man aged 18 to 29 who received the YFV17D yellow fever vaccine.

The rearrangement uses TRBV5-6 and TRBJ1-1, with 7 nucleotides matching TRBD1. Trimming removed 4 bases from V and 5 bases from J; junction bases left unmatched: 5. CDR1 is SGHDT, CDR2 YYEEEE, per germline. This CDR3 is 13 amino acids long. This chain's CDR3 is CASSVQGLTEAFF. The CDR3 region has the DNA TGTGCCAGCAGCGTACAGGGGTTGACTGAAGCTTTCTTT.

Only a few counts were recorded for this clonotype. This sequence joins TRBV11-2 and TRBJ1-3; weak D call: TRBD1 (5 bases). This CDR3 spans 13 amino acids. Trimming removed 5 bases from V and 8 bases from J, with 13 bases in between. From germline, CDR1 is SGHAT and CDR2 FQNNGV. The CDR3 DNA reads TGTGCCAGCAGCCCGGGGGTCGGTTACACCATATATTTT. Amino acids: CASSPGVGYTIYF.

This clonotype has only a few counts. The CDR3 region has the DNA TGTGCCAGCAGCTCCTTGACGTCGGACAGGGGATTGTATGAGCAGTTCTTC. It is translated as CASSSLTSDRGLYEQFF. The rearrangement joins TRBV7-9 to TRBJ2-1, with 9 positions matching TRBD1. The CDR3 extends over 17 amino acids. The V segment lost 4 bases and the J segment 8 bases; nucleotides outside the gene matches: 15. CDR1 and CDR2 from the germline V gene are SEHNR and FQNEAQ (reference sequence).

This clonotype occurred a few times. The V call is TRBV20-1, the J call TRBJ2-1; 10 bases match TRBD2. This CDR3 contains 14 residues. V shed 3 bases, J shed 8 bases, and the junction held 7 bases outside the gene matches. In germline, CDR1 is DFQATT, CDR2 SNEGSKA (reference sequence). CDR3: CSASSLAGVYEQFF. Written as DNA, the CDR3 is TGCAGTGCTAGTAGTCTAGCGGGGGTCTATGAGCAGTTCTTC.

The chain uses TRBV6-5 and TRBJ2-2; a weak D match, TRBD2 (5 bases). Trimming cost V 8 bases and J 2 bases, with 12 bases left between them. This CDR3 has 14 amino acids. CDR1 is MNHEY, CDR2 SVGAGI, per germline. The CDR3 reads CASHRGTNTGELFF. The DNA for the CDR3 is TGTGCCAGCCATCGGGGTACAAACACCGGGGAGCTGTTTTTT.